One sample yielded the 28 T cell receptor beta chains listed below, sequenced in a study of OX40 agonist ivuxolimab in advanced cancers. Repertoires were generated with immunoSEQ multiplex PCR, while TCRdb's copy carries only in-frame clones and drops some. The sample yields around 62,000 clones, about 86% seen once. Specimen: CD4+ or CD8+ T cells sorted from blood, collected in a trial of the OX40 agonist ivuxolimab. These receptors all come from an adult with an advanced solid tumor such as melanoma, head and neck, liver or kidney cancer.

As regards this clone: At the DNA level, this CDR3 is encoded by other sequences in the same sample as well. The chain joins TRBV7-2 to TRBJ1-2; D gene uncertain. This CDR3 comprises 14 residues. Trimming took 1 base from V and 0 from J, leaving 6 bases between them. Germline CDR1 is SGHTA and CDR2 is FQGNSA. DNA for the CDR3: TGTGCCAGCAGCTTAGAGAGAGCTAACTATGGCTACACCTTC. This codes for CASSLERANYGYTF.

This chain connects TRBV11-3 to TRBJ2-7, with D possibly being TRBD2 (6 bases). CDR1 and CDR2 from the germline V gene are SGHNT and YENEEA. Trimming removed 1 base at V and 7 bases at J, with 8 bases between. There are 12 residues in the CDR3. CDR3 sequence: CASSLGRGEQYF. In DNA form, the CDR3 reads TGTGCCAGCAGCTTAGGGCGGGGAGAGCAGTACTTC.

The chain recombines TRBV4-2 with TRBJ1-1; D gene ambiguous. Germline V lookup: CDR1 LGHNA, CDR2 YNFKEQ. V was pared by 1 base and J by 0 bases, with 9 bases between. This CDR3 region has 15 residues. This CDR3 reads CASSQVGDMNTEAFF. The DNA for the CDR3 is TGTGCCAGCAGCCAAGTCGGGGATATGAACACTGAAGCTTTCTTT.

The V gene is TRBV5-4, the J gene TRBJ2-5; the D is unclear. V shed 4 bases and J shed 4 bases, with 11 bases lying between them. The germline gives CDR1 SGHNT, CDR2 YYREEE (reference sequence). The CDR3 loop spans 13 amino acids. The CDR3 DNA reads TGTGCCAGCAGCCTACCGGACGGAGAGACCCAGTACTTC. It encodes CASSLPDGETQYF.

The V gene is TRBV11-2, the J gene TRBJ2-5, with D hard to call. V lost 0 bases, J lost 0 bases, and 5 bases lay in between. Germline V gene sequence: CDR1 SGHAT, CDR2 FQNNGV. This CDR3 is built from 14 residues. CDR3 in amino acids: CASSLEAYQETQYF. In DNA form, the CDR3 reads TGTGCCAGCAGCTTAGAGGCGTACCAAGAGACCCAGTACTTC.

CDR3 sequence reads: CASQRSEKLFF. Here the CDR3 DNA reads TGTGCCAGCCAGAGGAGTGAAAAACTGTTTTTT. V gene TRBV2 combines with J gene TRBJ1-4, with D unresolved. Trimming cost V 8 bases and J 7 bases, with 8 bases left between them. Germline assignment: CDR1 SNHLY and CDR2 FYNNEI. The CDR3 totals 11 residues.

The CDR3 DNA is TGTGCCAGCAGCTTAGATCTATTCGATGAAAAACTGTTTTTT. Translating it yields CASSLDLFDEKLFF. The chain carries TRBV7-2 and TRBJ1-4, with D unclear. Trimming cost V 1 base and J 6 bases, with 9 bases left between them. This CDR3 is built from 14 residues. The germline V gene encodes CDR1 SGHTA and CDR2 FQGNSA.

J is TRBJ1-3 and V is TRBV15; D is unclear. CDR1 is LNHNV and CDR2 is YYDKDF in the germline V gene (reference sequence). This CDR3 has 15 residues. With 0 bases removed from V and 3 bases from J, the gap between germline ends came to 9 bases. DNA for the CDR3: TGTGCCACCAGCAGAGATCGGGTTGGTGGAAACACCATATATTTT. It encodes CATSRDRVGGNTIYF.

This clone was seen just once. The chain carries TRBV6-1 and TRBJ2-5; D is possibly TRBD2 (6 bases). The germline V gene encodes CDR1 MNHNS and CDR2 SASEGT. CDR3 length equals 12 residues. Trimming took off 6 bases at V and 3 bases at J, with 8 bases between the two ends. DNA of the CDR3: TGTGCCAGCAGGGGAGGCGAAGAGACCCAGTACTTC. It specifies CASRGGEETQYF.

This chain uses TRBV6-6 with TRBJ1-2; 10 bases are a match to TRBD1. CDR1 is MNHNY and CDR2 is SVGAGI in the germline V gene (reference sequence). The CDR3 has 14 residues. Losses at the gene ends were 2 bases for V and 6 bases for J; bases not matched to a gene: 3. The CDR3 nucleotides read TGTGCCAGCAGTTACGGGACAGGGGAGGATGGCTACACCTTC. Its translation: CASSYGTGEDGYTF.

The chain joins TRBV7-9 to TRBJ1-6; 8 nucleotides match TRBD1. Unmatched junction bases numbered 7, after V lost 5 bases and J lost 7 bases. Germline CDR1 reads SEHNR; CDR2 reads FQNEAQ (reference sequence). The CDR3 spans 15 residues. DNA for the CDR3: TGTGCCAGCAGCCCGACAGGGGTTTTCAATTCACCCCTCCACTTT. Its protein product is CASSPTGVFNSPLHF.

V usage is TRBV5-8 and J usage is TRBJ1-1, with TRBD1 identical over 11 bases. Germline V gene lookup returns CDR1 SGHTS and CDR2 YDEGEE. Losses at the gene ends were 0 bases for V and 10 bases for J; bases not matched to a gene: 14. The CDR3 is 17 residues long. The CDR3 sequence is CASSLGTGTGGELRAFF. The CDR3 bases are TGTGCCAGCAGCTTGGGGACCGGGACAGGGGGGGAATTGAGAGCTTTCTTT.

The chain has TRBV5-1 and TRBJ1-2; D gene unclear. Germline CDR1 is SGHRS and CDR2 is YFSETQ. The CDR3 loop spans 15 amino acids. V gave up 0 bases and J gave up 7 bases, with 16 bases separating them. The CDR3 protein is CASSLDFSGRPGYTF. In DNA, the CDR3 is TGCGCCAGCAGCTTGGATTTCTCGGGAAGACCTGGCTACACCTTC. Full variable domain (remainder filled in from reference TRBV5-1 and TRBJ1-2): KAGVTQTPRYLIKTRGQQVTLSCSPISGHRSVSWYQQTPGQGLQFLFEYFSETQRNKGNFPGRFSGRQFSNSRSEMNVSTLELGDSALYLCASSLDFSGRPGYTFGSGTRLTVV.

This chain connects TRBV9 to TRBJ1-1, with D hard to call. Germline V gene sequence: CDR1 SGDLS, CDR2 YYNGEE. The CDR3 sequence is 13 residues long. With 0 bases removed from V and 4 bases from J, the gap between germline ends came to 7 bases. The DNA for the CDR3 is TGTGCCAGCAGCGTAGCCCAAGCCACTGAAGCTTTCTTT. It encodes CASSVAQATEAFF.

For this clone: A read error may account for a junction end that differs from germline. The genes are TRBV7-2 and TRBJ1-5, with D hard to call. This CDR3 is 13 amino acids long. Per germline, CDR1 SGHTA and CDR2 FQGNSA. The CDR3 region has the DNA TGTGCCAGCAGCTTAGCACCGAATCAGGCCCAGCATTTT. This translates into CASSLAPNQAQHF.

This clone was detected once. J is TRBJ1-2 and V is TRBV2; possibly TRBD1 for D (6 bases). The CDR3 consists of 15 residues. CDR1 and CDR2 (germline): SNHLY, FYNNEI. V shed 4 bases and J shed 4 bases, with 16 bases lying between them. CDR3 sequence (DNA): TGTGCCAGCAGTGCCACCGGGACACCCTTCTATGGCTACACCTTC. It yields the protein CASSATGTPFYGYTF.

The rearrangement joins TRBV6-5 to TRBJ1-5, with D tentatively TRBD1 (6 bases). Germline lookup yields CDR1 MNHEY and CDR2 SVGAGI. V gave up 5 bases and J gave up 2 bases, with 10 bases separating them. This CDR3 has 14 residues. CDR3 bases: TGTGCCAGCAGTACAGGGATTGGCAATCAGCCCCAGCATTTT. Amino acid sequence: CASSTGIGNQPQHF.

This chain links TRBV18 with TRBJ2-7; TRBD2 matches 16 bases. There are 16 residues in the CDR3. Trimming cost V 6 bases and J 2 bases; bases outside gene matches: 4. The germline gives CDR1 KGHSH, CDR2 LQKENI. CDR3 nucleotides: TGTGCCAGCTCCCCGGGACTAGCGGGGGGGGCCTACGAGCAGTACTTC. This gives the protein CASSPGLAGGAYEQYF.

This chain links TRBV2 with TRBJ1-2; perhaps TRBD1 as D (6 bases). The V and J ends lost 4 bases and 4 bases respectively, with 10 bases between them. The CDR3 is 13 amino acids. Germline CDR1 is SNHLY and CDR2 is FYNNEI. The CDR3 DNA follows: TGTGCCAGCAGTGCGCAGGGGTTCTATGGCTACACCTTC. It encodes CASSAQGFYGYTF.

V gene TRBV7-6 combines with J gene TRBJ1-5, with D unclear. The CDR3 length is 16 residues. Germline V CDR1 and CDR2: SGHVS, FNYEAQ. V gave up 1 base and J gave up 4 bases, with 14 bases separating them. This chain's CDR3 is CASSLEIVGKNQPQHF. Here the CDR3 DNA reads TGTGCCAGCAGCTTAGAGATAGTAGGAAAGAATCAGCCCCAGCATTTT.

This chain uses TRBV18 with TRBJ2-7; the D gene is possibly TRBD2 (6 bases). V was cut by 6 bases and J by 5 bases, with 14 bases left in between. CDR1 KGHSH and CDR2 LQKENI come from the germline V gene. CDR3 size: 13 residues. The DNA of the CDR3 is TGTGCCAGCTCCCAGGGACTGACTGACGAGCAGTACTTC. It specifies CASSQGLTDEQYF.

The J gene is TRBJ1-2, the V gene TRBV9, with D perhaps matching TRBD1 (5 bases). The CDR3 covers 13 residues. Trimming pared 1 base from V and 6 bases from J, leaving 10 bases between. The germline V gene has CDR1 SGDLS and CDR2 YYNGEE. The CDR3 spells CASSVQRGDGYTF. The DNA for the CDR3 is TGTGCCAGCAGCGTACAACGGGGGGATGGCTACACCTTC.

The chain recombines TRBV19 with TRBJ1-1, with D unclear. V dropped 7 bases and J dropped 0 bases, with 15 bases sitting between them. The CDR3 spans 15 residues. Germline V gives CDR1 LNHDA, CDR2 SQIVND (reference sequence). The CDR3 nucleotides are TGTGCCAGTACTCAATGGGTGGGGATGAACACTGAAGCTTTCTTT. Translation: CASTQWVGMNTEAFF.

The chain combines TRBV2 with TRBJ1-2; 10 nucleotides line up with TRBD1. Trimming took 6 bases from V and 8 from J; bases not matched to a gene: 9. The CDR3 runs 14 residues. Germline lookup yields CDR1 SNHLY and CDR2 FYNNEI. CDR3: CASSLRQGAKGYTF. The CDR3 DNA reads TGTGCCAGCAGCCTCCGACAGGGGGCGAAGGGCTACACCTTC. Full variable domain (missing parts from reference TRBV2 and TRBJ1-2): EPEVTQTPSHQVTQMGQEVILRCVPISNHLYFYWYRQILGQKVEFLVSFYNNEISEKSEIFDDQFSVERPDGSNFTLKIRSTKLEDSAMYFCASSLRQGAKGYTFGSGTRLTVV.

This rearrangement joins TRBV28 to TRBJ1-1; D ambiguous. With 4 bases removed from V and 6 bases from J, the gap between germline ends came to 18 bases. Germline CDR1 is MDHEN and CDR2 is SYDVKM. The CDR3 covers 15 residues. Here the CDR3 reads CASSSLRHLKAEAFF. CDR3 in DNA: TGTGCCAGCAGTTCCTTGAGACACCTGAAGGCTGAAGCTTTCTTT.

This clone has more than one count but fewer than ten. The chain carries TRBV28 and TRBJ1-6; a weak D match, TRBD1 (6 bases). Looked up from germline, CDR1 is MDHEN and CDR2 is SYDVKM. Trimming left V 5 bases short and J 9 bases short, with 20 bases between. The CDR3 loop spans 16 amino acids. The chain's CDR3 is CASSLLQGQTGSPLHF. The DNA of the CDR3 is TGTGCCAGCAGTCTATTACAGGGTCAGACGGGTTCACCCCTCCACTTT.

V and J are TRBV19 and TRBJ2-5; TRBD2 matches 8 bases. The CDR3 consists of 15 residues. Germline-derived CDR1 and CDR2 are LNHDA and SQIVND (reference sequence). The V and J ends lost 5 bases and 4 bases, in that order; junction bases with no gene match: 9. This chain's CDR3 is CASSVPGGLRETQYF. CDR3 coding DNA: TGTGCCAGTAGTGTCCCGGGGGGGCTTCGAGAGACCCAGTACTTC.

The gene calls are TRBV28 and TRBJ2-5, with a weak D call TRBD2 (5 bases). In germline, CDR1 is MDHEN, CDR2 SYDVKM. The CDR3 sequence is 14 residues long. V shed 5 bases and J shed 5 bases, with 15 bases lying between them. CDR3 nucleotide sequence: TGTGCCAGCAGTGGTAGGCCCGAGGGCGAGACCCAGTACTTC. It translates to CASSGRPEGETQYF.